The 20 T cell receptor beta chains below were found in one sample sequenced in a study of T cell changes during pregnancy in multiple sclerosis. Clones were read by immunoSEQ multiplex PCR, and TCRdb kept only the in-frame ones, dropping some. This sample has about 35,000 clones; 90% to 95% occur once, and the top ten carry about 0.4%. The sequences come from CD4+ T cells from peripheral blood mononuclear cells, collected in the second trimester of pregnancy. The receptors here all came from a female donor with multiple sclerosis, enrolled in a pregnancy study.

In its sample, this clone was seen once. The rearrangement uses TRBV13 and TRBJ1-5; TRBD1 aligns across 9 bases. This CDR3 contains 16 residues. V shed 3 bases, J shed 5 bases, and the junction held 8 bases outside the gene matches. In germline, CDR1 is PRHDT, CDR2 FYEKMQ (reference sequence). The DNA of the CDR3 is TGTGCCAGCAGCTTTGGACAGGGGTTTCCCGATCAGCCCCAGCATTTT. Its translation is CASSFGQGFPDQPQHF. The full variable domain, completed using reference TRBV13 and TRBJ1-5, is AAGVIQSPRHLIKEKRETATLKCYPIPRHDTVYWYQQGPGQDPQFLISFYEKMQSDKGSIPDRFSAQQFSDYHSELNMSSLELGDSALYFCASSFGQGFPDQPQHFGDGTRLSIL.

J is TRBJ2-4 and V is TRBV5-1, with a possible D match to TRBD1 (6 bases). Trimming pared 0 bases from V and 0 bases from J, leaving 13 bases between. This CDR3 region has 17 residues. CDR1 is SGHRS, CDR2 YFSETQ, per germline. CDR3 sequence reads: CASSLGTAFLAKNIQYF. The DNA for the CDR3 is TGCGCCAGCAGCTTGGGGACAGCATTTTTAGCCAAAAACATTCAGTACTTC.

CDR3 in amino acids: CASSLFSNPPGANVLTF. DNA for the CDR3: TGTGCCAGCAGTTTATTTTCCAATCCCCCTGGGGCCAACGTCCTGACTTTC. The chain recombines TRBV27 with TRBJ2-6; D is uncertain. Looked up from germline, CDR1 is MNHEY and CDR2 is SMNVEV (reference sequence). V lost 1 base to trimming and J lost 2 bases, with 12 bases between them. The CDR3 consists of 17 residues.

This chain connects TRBV6-5 to TRBJ2-7; 9 bases line up with TRBD2. The J segment lost 1 base and the V segment lost 0 bases, leaving 1 base of the junction unmatched. In germline, CDR1 is MNHEY, CDR2 SVGAGI. The CDR3 length is 15 residues. The CDR3, as DNA: TGTGCCAGCAGTTACTCTCTAGCGGGGTCCTACGAGCAGTACTTC. This translates into CASSYSLAGSYEQYF.

V is TRBV7-9 and J is TRBJ2-3; perhaps TRBD2 as D (6 bases). Germline assignment: CDR1 SEHNR and CDR2 FQNEAQ (reference sequence). Between the trimmed V and J ends, which lost 2 bases and 2 bases, there was a span of 11 bases. The CDR3 spans 15 residues. The CDR3 loop reads CASSLNSGYTDTQYF. In nucleotides, the CDR3 is TGTGCCAGCAGCTTAAATAGCGGTTACACAGATACGCAGTATTTT.

The chain combines TRBV5-1 with TRBJ2-5; D not certain. Between the trimmed V and J ends, which lost 0 bases and 3 bases, there was a span of 9 bases. Germline V gene data show CDR1 as SGHRS and CDR2 as YFSETQ. The CDR3 loop spans 14 amino acids. The CDR3 spells CASSLDTAEETQYF. CDR3 nucleotides: TGCGCCAGCAGCTTGGACACAGCTGAAGAGACCCAGTACTTC. Using reference TRBV5-1 and TRBJ2-5 for the parts outside the CDR3, the full variable domain is KAGVTQTPRYLIKTRGQQVTLSCSPISGHRSVSWYQQTPGQGLQFLFEYFSETQRNKGNFPGRFSGRQFSNSRSEMNVSTLELGDSALYLCASSLDTAEETQYFGPGTRLLVL.

By sample share, this clone is medium-sized. The chain joins TRBV19 to TRBJ1-2; 8 bases map to TRBD1. The CDR3 is 15 amino acids. The V and J ends lost 3 bases and 4 bases, in that order; junction bases with no gene match: 7. Germline V gene lookup returns CDR1 LNHDA and CDR2 SQIVND (reference sequence). The CDR3: CASSMGPGGVYGYTF. The CDR3 DNA is TGTGCCAGTAGTATGGGCCCAGGGGGCGTCTATGGCTACACCTTC.

The V call is TRBV2, the J call TRBJ2-7; D is unclear. Per germline, CDR1 SNHLY and CDR2 FYNNEI. V was cut by 6 bases and J by 2 bases, with 8 bases left in between. The CDR3 has 12 residues. CDR3 nucleotides: TGTGCCAGCAGCCCTCTAGCCTACGAGCAGTACTTC. It specifies CASSPLAYEQYF.

V is TRBV5-6 and J is TRBJ1-2, with D unclear. The germline CDR1 and CDR2 sequences are SGHDT and YYEEEE. V was clipped by 1 base and J by 4 bases, with 2 bases between them. The CDR3 consists of 11 residues. The CDR3 nucleotides are TGTGCCAGCAGCTTGCGCTATGGCTACACCTTC. Protein product: CASSLRYGYTF. The whole variable domain, filled in from reference TRBV5-6 and TRBJ1-2, reads DAGVTQSPTHLIKTRGQQVTLRCSPKSGHDTVSWYQQALGQGPQFIFQYYEEEERQRGNFPDRFSGHQFPNYSSELNVNALLLGDSALYLCASSLRYGYTFGSGTRLTVV.

CDR3 in DNA: TGTGCCAGTAGGGTCGCGGTGTCCTCCTACAATGAGCAGTTCTTC. As protein: CASRVAVSSYNEQFF. The chain links TRBV19 to TRBJ2-1; D unclear. Germline-derived CDR1 and CDR2 are LNHDA and SQIVND (reference sequence). The CDR3 spans 15 residues. V lost 6 bases to trimming and J lost 0 bases, with 12 bases between them.

The genes are TRBV5-1 and TRBJ2-3, with D perhaps TRBD2 (5 bases). The V and J ends lost 1 base and 0 bases respectively, with 12 bases between them. Germline lookup yields CDR1 SGHRS and CDR2 YFSETQ. The CDR3 is 16 residues long. The CDR3 loop reads CASSLTVSGSTDTQYF. CDR3 sequence (DNA): TGCGCCAGCAGCTTGACGGTGAGCGGTAGCACAGATACGCAGTATTTT.

Here the CDR3 reads CASALGARSNTGELFF. The CDR3 DNA is TGTGCCAGCGCTCTAGGGGCCAGGTCGAACACCGGGGAGCTGTTTTTT. The V gene is TRBV11-2, the J gene TRBJ2-2; perhaps TRBD1 as D (5 bases). Germline lookup yields CDR1 SGHAT and CDR2 FQNNGV. Between the trimmed V and J ends, which lost 8 bases and 0 bases, there was a span of 16 bases. This CDR3 has 16 amino acids.

This rearrangement joins TRBV21-1 to TRBJ1-1; the listed D gene, TRBD1, was not tested against the DNA. TRBV21-1 is marked as a pseudogene. The CDR3 is 14 amino acids. As DNA, the CDR3 is TGTGCCAGCAGCCGGGCCCACAGGGACACTGAAGCTTTCTTT. As protein: CASSRAHRDTEAFF.

The V and J genes are TRBV11-1 and TRBJ1-1, with D hard to call. V lost 1 base to trimming and J lost 8 bases, with 17 bases between them. CDR1 and CDR2 from the germline V gene are SGHAT and FQDESV (reference sequence). The CDR3 consists of 15 residues. The CDR3 protein is CASSLDSAWAGEAFF. CDR3 nucleotide sequence: TGTGCCAGCAGCTTAGACTCGGCTTGGGCAGGAGAAGCTTTCTTT.

V is TRBV28 and J is TRBJ2-3, with D tentatively TRBD2 (5 bases). From germline, CDR1 is MDHEN and CDR2 SYDVKM. This CDR3 is built from 15 residues. V lost 1 base and J 5 bases, leaving 13 bases between the germline ends. As DNA, the CDR3 is TGTGCCAGCAGTTTATTCCAAAAGGCGGGAGATACGCAGTATTTT. Translated, it gives CASSLFQKAGDTQYF.

The V gene is TRBV6-5, the J gene TRBJ1-2; 11 bases fit TRBD1. This CDR3 contains 15 residues. Losses at the gene ends were 5 bases for V and 6 bases for J; bases not matched to a gene: 8. CDR1 is MNHEY and CDR2 is SVGAGI in the germline V gene. The CDR3 here is CASSTGTGGENGYTF. CDR3 bases: TGTGCCAGCAGTACAGGGACAGGGGGTGAGAATGGCTACACCTTC.

V and J are TRBV7-8 and TRBJ2-7; 7 bases are a match to TRBD1. This CDR3 comprises 14 residues. V dropped 8 bases and J dropped 6; count of bases not matched to a gene: 13. CDR1 SGHVS and CDR2 FQNEAQ come from the germline V gene. The CDR3 region has the DNA TGTGCCAGCCTAGAGACAGGGAAGTTCGTCGAGCAGTACTTC. It codes for CASLETGKFVEQYF.

V and J are TRBV29-1 and TRBJ1-2; 10 bases align to TRBD1. This CDR3 spans 13 amino acids. V lost 6 bases, J lost 4 bases, and 5 bases stayed unmatched. Germline V CDR1 and CDR2: SQVTM, ANQGSEA. The CDR3 region is CSVPGQGSYGYTF. CDR3 nucleotide sequence: TGCAGCGTGCCGGGACAGGGGAGCTATGGCTACACCTTC. Based on the CDR3 plus reference TRBV29-1 and TRBJ1-2, the full variable domain is SAVISQKPSRDICQRGTSLTIQCQVDSQVTMMFWYRQQPGQSLTLIATANQGSEATYESGFVIDKFPISRPNLTFSTLTVSNMSPEDSSIYLCSVPGQGSYGYTFGSGTRLTVV.

Only one count was recorded for this clone. The genes are TRBV4-3 and TRBJ2-3; 9 bases line up with TRBD1. This CDR3 is built from 14 residues. CDR1 is LGHNA, CDR2 YSLEER, per germline. V shed 4 bases and J 4 bases; nucleotides not matched to a gene: 3. CDR3 DNA sequence: TGCGCCAGCAGCCGGGGACAGGGAGCAGATACGCAGTATTTT. It encodes CASSRGQGADTQYF.

CDR3 coding DNA: TGTGCCAGCAGCTTGGAGGGGGTTTTAAGTTCACCCCTCCACTTT. It encodes CASSLEGVLSSPLHF. The rearrangement joins TRBV5-8 to TRBJ1-6, with D maybe TRBD1 (6 bases). Looked up from germline, CDR1 is SGHTS and CDR2 is YDEGEE. V lost 0 bases and J 9 bases, leaving 13 bases between the germline ends. The CDR3 is 15 residues long.